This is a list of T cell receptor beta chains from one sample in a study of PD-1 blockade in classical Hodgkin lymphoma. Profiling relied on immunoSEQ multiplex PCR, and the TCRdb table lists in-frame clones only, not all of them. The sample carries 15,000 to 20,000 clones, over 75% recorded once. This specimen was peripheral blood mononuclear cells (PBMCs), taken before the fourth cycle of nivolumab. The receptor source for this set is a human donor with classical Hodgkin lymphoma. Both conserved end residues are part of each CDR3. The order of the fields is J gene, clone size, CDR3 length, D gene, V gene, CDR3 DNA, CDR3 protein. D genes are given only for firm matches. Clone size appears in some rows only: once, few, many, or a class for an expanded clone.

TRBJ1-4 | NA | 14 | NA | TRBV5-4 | TGTGCCAGCAGCTCAGGACAAGAGGCTGAAAAACTGTTTTTT | CASSSGQEAEKLFF
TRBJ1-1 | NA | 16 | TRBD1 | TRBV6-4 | TGTGCCAGCAGTGAAAGGACAGGGGTAGGTAACACTGAAGCTTTCTTT | CASSERTGVGNTEAFF
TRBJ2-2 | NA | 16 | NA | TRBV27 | TGTGCCAGCAGCCTTATCCTTAGTAGGGACACCGGGGAGCTGTTTTTT | CASSLILSRDTGELFF
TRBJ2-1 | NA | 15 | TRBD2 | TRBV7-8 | TGTGCCAGCAGCTTACTGACTAGCGGTTACAATGAGCAGTTCTTC | CASSLLTSGYNEQFF
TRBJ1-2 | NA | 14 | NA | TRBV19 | TGTGCCAGTAGTAGAGGGGAATTCGGCTATGGCTACACCTTC | CASSRGEFGYGYTF
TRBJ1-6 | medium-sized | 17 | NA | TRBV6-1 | TGTGCCAGCAGTGAAGGGCCGTTTAGCTCCTATAATTCACCCCTCCACTTT | CASSEGPFSSYNSPLHF
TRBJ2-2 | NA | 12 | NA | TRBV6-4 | TGTGCCACCGATCTAATATCCGGGGAGCTGTTTTTT | CATDLISGELFF
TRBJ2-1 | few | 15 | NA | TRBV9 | TGTGCCAGCAGCGTAGATATATTTTTATACAATGAGCAGTTCTTC | CASSVDIFLYNEQFF
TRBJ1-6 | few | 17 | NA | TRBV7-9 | TGTGCCAGCAGCCCTAGTCGGGGGGCCCAATATAATTCACCCCTCCACTTT | CASSPSRGAQYNSPLHF
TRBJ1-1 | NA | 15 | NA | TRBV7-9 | TGTGCCAGCAGCCCATTAGGGATGAGGAACACTGAAGCTTTCTTT | CASSPLGMRNTEAFF
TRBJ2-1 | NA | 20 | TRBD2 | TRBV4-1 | TGCGCCAGCAGCCAAGAAAAAAGGCTAGCGGGGGTCCACCTAGACAATGAGCAGTTCTTC | CASSQEKRLAGVHLDNEQFF
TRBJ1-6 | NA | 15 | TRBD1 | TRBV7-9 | TGTGCCAGCAGCCCGATGACAGGGTATAATTCACCCCTCCACTTT | CASSPMTGYNSPLHF
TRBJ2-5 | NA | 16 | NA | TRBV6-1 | TGTGCCAGCAGTGGTCTAATCTCTGGAGGGCAAGAGACCCAGTACTTC | CASSGLISGGQETQYF
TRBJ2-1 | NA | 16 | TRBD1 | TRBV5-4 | TGTGCCAGCAGCCCGCCCGGGACAGCCGCCTACAATGAGCAGTTCTTC | CASSPPGTAAYNEQFF
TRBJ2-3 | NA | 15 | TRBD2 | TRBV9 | TGTGCCAGCAGCGTAGGGAGCGGGGGGGCTCATACGCAGTATTTT | CASSVGSGGAHTQYF
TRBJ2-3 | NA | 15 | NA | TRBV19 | TGTGCCAGTACTCCAGCGGGTACTAGCACAGATACGCAGTATTTT | CASTPAGTSTDTQYF
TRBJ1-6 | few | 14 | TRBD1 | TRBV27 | TGTGCCAGCAGTCCCGGGACAGGGTATTCACCCCTCCACTTT | CASSPGTGYSPLHF
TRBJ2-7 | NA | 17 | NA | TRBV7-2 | TGTGCCAGCAGCTTAGTCTTCGGCGGGAAGGAGCTAAGCGAGCAGTACTTC | CASSLVFGGKELSEQYF
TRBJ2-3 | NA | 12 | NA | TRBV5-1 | TGCGCCAGCAGCTACGGTACAGATACGCAGTATTTT | CASSYGTDTQYF
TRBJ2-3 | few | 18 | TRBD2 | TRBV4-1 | TGCGCCAGCAGCGCCCCGGGACTAGCGGGAGGGAACACAGATACGCAGTATTTT | CASSAPGLAGGNTDTQYF
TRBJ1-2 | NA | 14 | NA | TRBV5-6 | TGTGCCAGCAGCTCGGTCGGGGCCGCCTATGGCTACACCTTC | CASSSVGAAYGYTF
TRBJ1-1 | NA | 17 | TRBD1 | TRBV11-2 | TGTGCCAGCAGCTCTTATAGGACAGGGGAGGGCATGACTGAAGCTTTCTTT | CASSSYRTGEGMTEAFF
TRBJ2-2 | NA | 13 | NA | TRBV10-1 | TGCGCCAGCAGTGAGTCGATTCCCGGGGAGCTGTTTTTT | CASSESIPGELFF
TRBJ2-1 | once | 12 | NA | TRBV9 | TGTGCCAGCAGCGGGAACGGGTATGAGCAGTTCTTC | CASSGNGYEQFF
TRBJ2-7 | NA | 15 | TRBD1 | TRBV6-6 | TGTGCCAGCAGTCCAGGGACAGGAAAAACCTACGAGCAGTACTTC | CASSPGTGKTYEQYF
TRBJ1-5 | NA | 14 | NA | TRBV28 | TGTGCCAGCAGTCTCCCCGGCCCCAATCAGCCCCAGCATTTT | CASSLPGPNQPQHF
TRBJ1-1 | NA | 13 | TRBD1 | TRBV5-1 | TGCGCCAGCAGCTTACACAGGGGGGGTGAAGCTTTCTTT | CASSLHRGGEAFF
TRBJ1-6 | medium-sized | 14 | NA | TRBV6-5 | TGTGCCAGCAGCTCCTGGGAGGGGCGGACACCCCTCCACTTT | CASSSWEGRTPLHF
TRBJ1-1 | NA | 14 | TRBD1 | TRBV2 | TGTGCCAGCACTCGGGACAGGGGGAACACTGAAGCTTTCTTT | CASTRDRGNTEAFF
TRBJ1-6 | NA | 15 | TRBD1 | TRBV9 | TGTGCCAGCAGCGTAACAGGGACAGGGGATTCACCCCTCCACTTT | CASSVTGTGDSPLHF
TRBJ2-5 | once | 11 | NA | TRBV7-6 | TGTGCCAGCAGCCTTTCGGAGACCCAGTACTTC | CASSLSETQYF
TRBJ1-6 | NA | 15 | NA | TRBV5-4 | TGTGCCAGCAGAAAAGGCCGGGGGCAGGATTCACCCCTCCACTTT | CASRKGRGQDSPLHF
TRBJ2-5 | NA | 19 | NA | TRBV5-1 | TGCGCCAGCAGCTTATTTTCCAGGGCCTTAAGAGGACAGCAAGAGACCCAGTACTTC | CASSLFSRALRGQQETQYF
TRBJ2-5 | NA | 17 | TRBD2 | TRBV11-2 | TGTGCCAGCAGCCCCTGGAGTAGCGGGGGCCTGGGGGAGACCCAGTACTTC | CASSPWSSGGLGETQYF
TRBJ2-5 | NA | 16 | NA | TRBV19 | TGTGCCAGTAGTGGGGGACAGGCGGGGGGCCAAGAGACCCAGTACTTC | CASSGGQAGGQETQYF
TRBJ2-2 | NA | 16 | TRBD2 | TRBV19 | TGTGCCAGTAGTATTCAAGCGGGGACTACAACCGGGGAGCTGTTTTTT | CASSIQAGTTTGELFF
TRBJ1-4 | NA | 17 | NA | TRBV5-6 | TGTGCCAGCAGCGGTGGCATGTGGGGGGGTCCTAATGAAAAACTGTTTTTT | CASSGGMWGGPNEKLFF
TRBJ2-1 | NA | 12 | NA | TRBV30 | TGTGCCTGGATGGCGCAGTACAATGAGCAGTTCTTC | CAWMAQYNEQFF
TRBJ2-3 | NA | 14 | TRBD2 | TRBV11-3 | TGTGCCAGCAGCCTAACTAGCGGGACAGATACGCAGTATTTT | CASSLTSGTDTQYF
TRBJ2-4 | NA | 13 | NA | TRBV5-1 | TGCGCCAGCAGTTTACAGGACAGAGGCATTCAGTACTTC | CASSLQDRGIQYF
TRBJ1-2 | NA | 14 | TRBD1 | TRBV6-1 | TGTGCCAGCAGTGGCGGGCAGGGGGCTCATGGCTACACCTTC | CASSGGQGAHGYTF
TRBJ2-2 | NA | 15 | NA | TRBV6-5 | TGTGCCAGCAGTTACCAGGGGGGGAACACCGGGGAGCTGTTTTTT | CASSYQGGNTGELFF
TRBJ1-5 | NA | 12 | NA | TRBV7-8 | TGTGCCAGCAGCTCCGGGAAAGCTCCCCAGCATTTT | CASSSGKAPQHF
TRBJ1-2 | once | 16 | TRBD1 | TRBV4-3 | TGCGCCAGCAGCCAAGCCGGACAGGGGGGGAACTATGGCTACACCTTC | CASSQAGQGGNYGYTF
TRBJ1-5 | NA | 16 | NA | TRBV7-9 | TGTGCCAGCAGCTCCGGAGGCGTAGGAAGCAATCAGCCCCAGCATTTT | CASSSGGVGSNQPQHF
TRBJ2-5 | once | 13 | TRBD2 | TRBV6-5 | TGTGCCAGCGGGCGGGGGTCGTTTGAGACCCAGTACTTC | CASGRGSFETQYF
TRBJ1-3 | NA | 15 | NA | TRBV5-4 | TGTGCCAGCAGCAAGTACACAGGGACTGGAAACACCATATATTTT | CASSKYTGTGNTIYF